This T cell receptor beta chain was obtained from a study of cytomegalovirus exposure and HLA in healthy donors. Looking at the study overall: The early release's HLA-typed donors yielded tens of millions of unique TCRs. Broader study findings: Later genetic work tied a missense DCLRE1C variant to beta-chain V and J trimming. Confirmation in vitro established that a few CMV-associated chains were specific for CMV antigens. The study designated about 160 TCR beta chains cytomegalovirus-associated.

PCR amplification relied on 60 Vbeta primers (plus 13 Jbeta primers). Data came from immunoSEQ multiplex PCR; TCRdb stores just in-frame clones and leaves some out. The sample carries some 190,000 clones, over 70% recorded once. Comment on this clone: The antigen is undetermined.

CDR1 is MNHEY and CDR2 is SMNVEV in the germline V gene (reference sequence). This CDR3 has 13 residues. V lost 2 bases and J 4 bases, leaving 8 bases between the germline ends. The chain combines TRBV27 with TRBJ1-2; no firm D call. This sequence was found in a man in his forties or fifties in good health and CMV-seropositive. Sample: PBMCs. This chain's CDR3 is CASSLRSSYGYTF. The CDR3 coding sequence is TGTGCCAGCAGTTTACGCAGTTCCTATGGCTACACCTTC.